The rows below give T cell receptor beta chains drawn from one sample of a study of cytomegalovirus exposure and HLA in healthy donors. Clones were read by immunoSEQ multiplex PCR, and TCRdb kept only the in-frame ones, dropping some. Of about 140,000 clones detected, about three quarters appear once; the ten largest clones hold less than 2%. Material for sequencing was PBMCs. Receptors originate from a woman aged 25-40 years in good health and CMV-seronegative. Each CDR3 is given with its conserved first and last residue. The order of the fields is D gene, clone size, J gene, V gene, CDR3 protein, CDR3 DNA. D genes are given only for firm matches. Only some rows state a clone size, as once, few, many or a class for expanded clones.

d_call: NA; clone_size: NA; j_call: TRBJ1-5; v_call: TRBV18; cdr3_aa: CASSPAGSNQPQHF; cdr3_nt: TGTGCCAGCTCACCAGCAGGGTCCAATCAGCCCCAGCATTTT
d_call: TRBD1; clone_size: NA; j_call: TRBJ2-2; v_call: TRBV27; cdr3_aa: CASSPNTGGTGELFF; cdr3_nt: TGTGCCAGCAGCCCCAATACAGGGGGAACCGGGGAGCTGTTTTTT
d_call: NA; clone_size: NA; j_call: TRBJ1-5; v_call: TRBV28; cdr3_aa: CASSGLGNQPQHF; cdr3_nt: TGTGCCAGCAGTGGACTTGGCAATCAGCCCCAGCATTTT
d_call: TRBD1; clone_size: NA; j_call: TRBJ2-2; v_call: TRBV4-2; cdr3_aa: CASSPRQGDTGELFF; cdr3_nt: TGTGCCAGCAGCCCCCGACAGGGGGACACCGGGGAGCTGTTTTTT
d_call: NA; clone_size: NA; j_call: TRBJ2-2; v_call: TRBV5-4; cdr3_aa: CASSLVAGLGVTGELFF; cdr3_nt: TGTGCCAGCAGCTTGGTTGCCGGATTGGGCGTAACCGGGGAGCTGTTTTTT
d_call: TRBD1; clone_size: NA; j_call: TRBJ1-2; v_call: TRBV6-5; cdr3_aa: CASIGTGGGYGYTF; cdr3_nt: TGTGCCAGCATCGGGACAGGGGGCGGCTATGGCTACACCTTC
d_call: TRBD1; clone_size: NA; j_call: TRBJ1-2; v_call: TRBV5-1; cdr3_aa: CASSLEQGARIVQGYTF; cdr3_nt: TGCGCCAGCAGCTTGGAGCAGGGGGCAAGGATCGTGCAGGGCTACACCTTC
d_call: NA; clone_size: NA; j_call: TRBJ1-1; v_call: TRBV13; cdr3_aa: CASSLTRTTEAFF; cdr3_nt: TGTGCCAGCAGCTTAACTCGTACGACTGAAGCTTTCTTT
d_call: TRBD2; clone_size: NA; j_call: TRBJ2-1; v_call: TRBV27; cdr3_aa: CASSSSGGSYNEQFF; cdr3_nt: TGTGCCAGCTCCTCCTCGGGGGGTTCCTACAATGAGCAGTTCTTC
d_call: NA; clone_size: NA; j_call: TRBJ1-2; v_call: TRBV19; cdr3_aa: CASSNRASNYGYTF; cdr3_nt: TGTGCCAGTAGTAACAGGGCCAGTAACTATGGCTACACCTTC
d_call: TRBD2; clone_size: NA; j_call: TRBJ2-7; v_call: TRBV5-1; cdr3_aa: CASSLTGGVYEQYF; cdr3_nt: TGCGCCAGCAGCTTAACTGGGGGGGTCTACGAGCAGTACTTC
d_call: TRBD2; clone_size: NA; j_call: TRBJ2-1; v_call: TRBV10-1; cdr3_aa: CATGGDRGQFF; cdr3_nt: TGCGCCACCGGGGGGGACCGAGGGCAGTTCTTC
d_call: TRBD1; clone_size: NA; j_call: TRBJ1-1; v_call: TRBV10-2; cdr3_aa: CASSQPGGYTEAFF; cdr3_nt: TGCGCCAGCAGTCAGCCAGGGGGTTACACTGAAGCTTTCTTT
d_call: TRBD1; clone_size: few; j_call: TRBJ1-3; v_call: TRBV25-1; cdr3_aa: CASRTGAGNTIYF; cdr3_nt: TGTGCCAGTAGGACAGGGGCTGGAAACACCATATATTTT
d_call: TRBD1; clone_size: NA; j_call: TRBJ2-1; v_call: TRBV7-2; cdr3_aa: CASSLRDREQFF; cdr3_nt: TGTGCCAGCAGCTTACGGGACAGGGAGCAGTTCTTC
d_call: NA; clone_size: NA; j_call: TRBJ1-4; v_call: TRBV7-4; cdr3_aa: CASSARGRGGGEKLFF; cdr3_nt: TGTGCCAGCAGCGCCCGTGGGAGGGGCGGGGGTGAAAAACTGTTTTTT
d_call: TRBD2; clone_size: NA; j_call: TRBJ2-3; v_call: TRBV7-9; cdr3_aa: CASSPGLAGSGGTDTQYF; cdr3_nt: TGTGCCAGCAGCCCCGGACTAGCGGGGTCTGGAGGCACAGATACGCAGTATTTT
d_call: TRBD1; clone_size: NA; j_call: TRBJ1-3; v_call: TRBV5-1; cdr3_aa: CASSLEGQAAGNTIYF; cdr3_nt: TGCGCCAGCAGCTTGGAGGGACAGGCGGCTGGAAACACCATATATTTT
d_call: TRBD1; clone_size: NA; j_call: TRBJ1-1; v_call: TRBV4-1; cdr3_aa: CASSQEGQGPNGAFF; cdr3_nt: TGCGCCAGCAGCCAAGAGGGACAGGGGCCCAACGGAGCTTTCTTT
d_call: NA; clone_size: NA; j_call: TRBJ2-1; v_call: TRBV7-8; cdr3_aa: CASSFRVSSYNEQFF; cdr3_nt: TGTGCCAGCAGCTTCCGGGTAAGCTCCTACAATGAGCAGTTCTTC
d_call: NA; clone_size: NA; j_call: TRBJ1-3; v_call: TRBV10-2; cdr3_aa: CASAGTGNTIYF; cdr3_nt: TGCGCCAGCGCGGGTACTGGAAACACCATATATTTT
d_call: TRBD1; clone_size: NA; j_call: TRBJ2-7; v_call: TRBV6-5; cdr3_aa: CASSRDRARYEQYF; cdr3_nt: TGTGCCAGCAGTCGGGACAGGGCACGTTACGAGCAGTACTTC
d_call: NA; clone_size: NA; j_call: TRBJ1-5; v_call: TRBV6-5; cdr3_aa: CASRDGQSNQPQHF; cdr3_nt: TGTGCCAGCAGGGACGGACAGAGCAATCAGCCCCAGCATTTT
d_call: TRBD1; clone_size: NA; j_call: TRBJ1-3; v_call: TRBV19; cdr3_aa: CASETGVAGNTIYF; cdr3_nt: TGTGCCAGCGAGACAGGGGTTGCAGGAAACACCATATATTTT
d_call: NA; clone_size: NA; j_call: TRBJ1-3; v_call: TRBV9; cdr3_aa: CASSVTDTIYF; cdr3_nt: TGTGCCAGCAGCGTAACGGACACCATATATTTT
d_call: NA; clone_size: NA; j_call: TRBJ1-1; v_call: TRBV11-2; cdr3_aa: CASSLDDREAFF; cdr3_nt: TGTGCCAGCAGCTTAGATGACAGAGAAGCTTTCTTT
d_call: NA; clone_size: NA; j_call: TRBJ2-1; v_call: TRBV4-1; cdr3_aa: CASSQGGVYEQFF; cdr3_nt: TGCGCCAGCAGCCAGGGCGGGGTATATGAGCAGTTCTTC
d_call: TRBD2; clone_size: NA; j_call: TRBJ2-5; v_call: TRBV5-1; cdr3_aa: CASSLAASGKETQYF; cdr3_nt: TGCGCCAGCAGCCTAGCGGCTAGCGGAAAAGAGACCCAGTACTTC
d_call: TRBD2; clone_size: NA; j_call: TRBJ2-7; v_call: TRBV9; cdr3_aa: CASSASSGGYEQYF; cdr3_nt: TGTGCCAGCAGCGCAAGTAGCGGGGGTTACGAGCAGTACTTC
d_call: NA; clone_size: NA; j_call: TRBJ1-2; v_call: TRBV2; cdr3_aa: CASIAGGKNYGYTF; cdr3_nt: TGTGCCAGCATCGCGGGGGGGAAGAACTATGGCTACACCTTC
d_call: TRBD2; clone_size: once; j_call: TRBJ2-1; v_call: TRBV5-4; cdr3_aa: CASSFRRGASYNEQFF; cdr3_nt: TGTGCCAGCAGCTTTCGGCGGGGGGCCTCCTACAATGAGCAGTTCTTC
d_call: TRBD1; clone_size: few; j_call: TRBJ1-5; v_call: TRBV5-1; cdr3_aa: CASSLAARGPGTGNQPQHF; cdr3_nt: TGCGCCAGCAGCTTGGCCGCCAGAGGGCCCGGGACAGGGAACCAGCCCCAGCATTTT
d_call: TRBD1; clone_size: NA; j_call: TRBJ1-4; v_call: TRBV28; cdr3_aa: CASSPAGGAGEKLFF; cdr3_nt: TGTGCCAGCAGTCCAGCAGGGGGCGCGGGTGAAAAACTGTTTTTT
d_call: TRBD1; clone_size: NA; j_call: TRBJ1-2; v_call: TRBV2; cdr3_aa: CASSVDRGYGYTF; cdr3_nt: TGTGCCAGCAGCGTGGACAGGGGCTATGGCTACACCTTC
d_call: TRBD1; clone_size: NA; j_call: TRBJ2-6; v_call: TRBV5-1; cdr3_aa: CASSETGGSGANVLTF; cdr3_nt: TGCGCCAGCAGCGAAACAGGGGGCTCTGGGGCCAACGTCCTGACTTTC
d_call: TRBD1; clone_size: NA; j_call: TRBJ2-7; v_call: TRBV11-2; cdr3_aa: CASSSRDREYEQYF; cdr3_nt: TGTGCCAGCAGCTCCCGGGACAGGGAATACGAGCAGTACTTC
d_call: NA; clone_size: NA; j_call: TRBJ1-6; v_call: TRBV9; cdr3_aa: CASSPRGVPYNSPLHF; cdr3_nt: TGTGCCAGCAGCCCCCGCGGGGTCCCCTATAATTCACCCCTCCACTTT